The clone carrying this T cell receptor (beta chain) was recorded at least ten times. What it recognizes is unknown. Germline V gives CDR1 KGHSH, CDR2 LQKENI. With 1 base removed from V and 2 bases from J, the gap between germline ends came to 8 bases. The CDR3 contains 15 residues. The time point: patch test 1, 2 weeks after DPC sensitization. Noted treatment: therapeutic diphenylcyclopropenone sensitization with weekly scalp DPC. How the authors handled the data: Samples held a median of approximately 96,000 TCRs, range about 23,224–690,600. TCRdb ran MiXCR on the RACE reads and lists one entry per CDR3 protein. The V and J calls come from TCRdb's annotation, not from the publication. Among fewer than 100,000 distinct CDR3 sequences listed, 12% were seen once. The data derive from a study of human T cells and chemical hapten exposure. Whole-study results and caveats: The study found that DPC sensitization did not change TCRs above 1 in 1000 frequency. Expanded TCRs were compared with controls, and the expanded TCRs formed significantly more large CDR3 similarity clusters.

The chain joins TRBV18 to TRBJ2-2; no clear D. This sequence originates from a woman aged 55-69 years with alopecia areata. Some clones in this sample may be carry-over from other donors' samples. The specimen comprised whole blood, sampled in connection with sensitization to the hapten diphenylcyclopropenone (DPC). CDR3 protein: CASSPLESNTGELFF. Written as DNA, the CDR3 is TGTGCCAGCTCACCACTCGAGTCTAACACCGGGGAGCTGTTTTTT.